This passage covers 2 T cell receptor beta chains from one sample sequenced in a study of T-cell memory formation after mild COVID-19 (dated by TCRdb to the early 2020s). Libraries were constructed by 5' RACE. Instrument on record: Illumina NovaSeq 6000. The public reads were quality trimmed at Q25 with fastp and then assembled into clones with MiXCR by TCRdb, keeping productive beta chains. A single entry per CDR3 protein holds the most common genes and DNA from its merged rows. The sample contains about 350,000 distinct CDR3 sequences, around a fifth of them found a single time. The ten largest clones take up around a fifth of the sample. The sample comprised PBMCs or a T cell subset sorted from them (not recorded which). Receptors originate from a man aged 18 to 35 who had mild COVID-19 (a few samples of this study predate the infection). The sample titles of this study are shuffled in the database, so cell type and time point are left out; the donor was told from shared clones.

This clonotype occurred many times. J is TRBJ1-2 and V is TRBV18, with D hard to call. The V end was cut by 3 bases, the J end by 4 bases, with 12 bases between. Germline V gene sequence: CDR1 KGHSH, CDR2 LQKENI. The CDR3 runs 14 residues. CDR3 in amino acids: CASSPASDSYGYTF. The CDR3 bases are TGTGCCAGCTCACCGGCATCTGATTCCTATGGCTACACCTTC.

V and J are TRBV5-1 and TRBJ1-5, with D perhaps TRBD1 (5 bases). This CDR3 has 13 amino acids. The V gene lost 5 bases and the J gene lost 0 bases, with 6 bases spanning the gap. In germline, CDR1 is SGHRS, CDR2 YFSETQ. In DNA, the CDR3 is TGCGCCAGCAGACAGGATAGCAATCAGCCCCAGCATTTT. This codes for CASRQDSNQPQHF.